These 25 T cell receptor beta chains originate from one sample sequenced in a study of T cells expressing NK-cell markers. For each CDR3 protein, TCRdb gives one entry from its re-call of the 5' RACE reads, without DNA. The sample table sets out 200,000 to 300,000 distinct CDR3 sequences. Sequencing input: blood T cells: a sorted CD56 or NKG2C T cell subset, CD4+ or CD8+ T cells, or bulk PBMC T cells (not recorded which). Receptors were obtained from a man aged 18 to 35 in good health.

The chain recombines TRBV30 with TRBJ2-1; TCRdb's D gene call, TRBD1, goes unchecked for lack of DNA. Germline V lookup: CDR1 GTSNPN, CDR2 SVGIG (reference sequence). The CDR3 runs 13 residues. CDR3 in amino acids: CAWSGTGGYEQFF.

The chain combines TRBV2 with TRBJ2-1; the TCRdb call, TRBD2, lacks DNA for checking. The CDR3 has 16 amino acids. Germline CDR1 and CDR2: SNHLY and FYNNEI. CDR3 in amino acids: CASSEARGLALGEQFF.

The CDR3 region is CASSRNSGRDSYEQYF. V and J are TRBV5-6 and TRBJ2-7; TCRdb's D call of TRBD2 is untestable without DNA. Germline V gene sequence: CDR1 SGHDT, CDR2 YYEEEE. This CDR3 has 16 residues. Using reference TRBV5-6 and TRBJ2-7 for the parts outside the CDR3, the full variable domain is DAGVTQSPTHLIKTRGQQVTLRCSPKSGHDTVSWYQQALGQGPQFIFQYYEEEERQRGNFPDRFSGHQFPNYSSELNVNALLLGDSALYLCASSRNSGRDSYEQYFGPGTRLTVT.

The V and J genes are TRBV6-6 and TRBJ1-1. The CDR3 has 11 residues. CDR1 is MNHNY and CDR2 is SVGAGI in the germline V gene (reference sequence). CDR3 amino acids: CASSYDVKAFF.

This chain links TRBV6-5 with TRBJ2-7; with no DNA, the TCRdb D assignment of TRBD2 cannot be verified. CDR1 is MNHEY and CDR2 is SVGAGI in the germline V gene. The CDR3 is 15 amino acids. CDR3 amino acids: CASSYLAGGQDEQYF.

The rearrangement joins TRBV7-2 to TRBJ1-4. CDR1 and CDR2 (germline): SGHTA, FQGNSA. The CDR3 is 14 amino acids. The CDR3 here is CASSLTVDNEKLFF.

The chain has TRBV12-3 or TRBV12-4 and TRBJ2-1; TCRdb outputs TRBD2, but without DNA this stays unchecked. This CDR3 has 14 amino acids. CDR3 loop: CASSFGGSRNEQFF.

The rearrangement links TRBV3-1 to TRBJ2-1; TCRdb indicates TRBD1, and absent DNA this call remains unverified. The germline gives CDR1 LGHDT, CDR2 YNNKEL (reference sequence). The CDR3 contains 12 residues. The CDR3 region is CASVSLRGEQFF.

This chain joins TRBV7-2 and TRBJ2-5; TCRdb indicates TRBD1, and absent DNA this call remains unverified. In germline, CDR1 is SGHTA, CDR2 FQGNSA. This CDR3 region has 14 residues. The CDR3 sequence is CASSLEGGQETQYF. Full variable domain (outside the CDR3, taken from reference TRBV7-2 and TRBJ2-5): GAGVSQSPSNKVTEKGKDVELRCDPISGHTALYWYRQSLGQGLEFLIYFQGNSAPDKSGLPSDRFSAERTGGSVSTLTIQRTQQEDSAVYLCASSLEGGQETQYFGPGTRLLVL.

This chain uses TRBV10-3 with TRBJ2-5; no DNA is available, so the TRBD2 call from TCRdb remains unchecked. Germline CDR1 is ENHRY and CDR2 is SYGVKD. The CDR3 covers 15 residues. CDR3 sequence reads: CAISESGAGLETQYF.

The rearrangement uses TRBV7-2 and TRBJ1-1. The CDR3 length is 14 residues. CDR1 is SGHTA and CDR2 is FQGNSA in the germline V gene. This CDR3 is CASSLHRTANEAFF.

The CDR3 is CSAREDRASVYTF. The genes are TRBV20-1 and TRBJ1-2; the D call of TRBD1 rests on TCRdb alone, since no DNA is present to check it. Germline-derived CDR1 and CDR2 are DFQATT and SNEGSKA (reference sequence). The CDR3 contains 13 residues.

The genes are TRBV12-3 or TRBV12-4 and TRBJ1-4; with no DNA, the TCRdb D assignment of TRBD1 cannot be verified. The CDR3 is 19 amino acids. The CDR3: CASRENRVDTFSTNEKLFF.

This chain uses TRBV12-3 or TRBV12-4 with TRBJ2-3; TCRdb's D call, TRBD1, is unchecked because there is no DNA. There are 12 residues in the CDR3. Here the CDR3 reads CASSSDTDSKYF.

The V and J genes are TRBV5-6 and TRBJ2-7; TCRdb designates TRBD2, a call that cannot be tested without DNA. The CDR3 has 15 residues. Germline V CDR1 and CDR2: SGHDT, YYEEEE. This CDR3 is CASSLDLGVTLEQYF.

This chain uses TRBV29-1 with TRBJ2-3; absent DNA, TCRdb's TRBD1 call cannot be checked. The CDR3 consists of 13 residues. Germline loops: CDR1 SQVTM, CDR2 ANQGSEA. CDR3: CSVGEPGRNTQYF.

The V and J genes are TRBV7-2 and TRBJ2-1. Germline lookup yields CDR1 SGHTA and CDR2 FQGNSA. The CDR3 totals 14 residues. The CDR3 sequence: CASSLRLTDNEQFF.

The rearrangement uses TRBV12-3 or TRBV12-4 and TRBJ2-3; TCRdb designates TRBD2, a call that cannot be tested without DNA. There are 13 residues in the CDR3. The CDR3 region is CASLRVGTDTQYF.

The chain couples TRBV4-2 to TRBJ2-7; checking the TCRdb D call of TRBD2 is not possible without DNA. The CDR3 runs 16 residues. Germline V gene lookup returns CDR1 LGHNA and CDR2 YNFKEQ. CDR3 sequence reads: CASSQDWASGTYEQYF.

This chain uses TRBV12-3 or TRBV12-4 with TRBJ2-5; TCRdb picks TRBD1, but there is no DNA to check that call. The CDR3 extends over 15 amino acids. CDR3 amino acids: CASSRAQGEAETQYF.

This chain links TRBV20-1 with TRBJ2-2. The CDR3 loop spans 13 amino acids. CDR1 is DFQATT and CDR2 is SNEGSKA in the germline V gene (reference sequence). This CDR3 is CSARLRHTGELFF.

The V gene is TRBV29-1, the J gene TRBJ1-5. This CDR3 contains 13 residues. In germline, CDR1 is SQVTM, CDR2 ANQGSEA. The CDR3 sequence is CSFSDGLNQPQHF.

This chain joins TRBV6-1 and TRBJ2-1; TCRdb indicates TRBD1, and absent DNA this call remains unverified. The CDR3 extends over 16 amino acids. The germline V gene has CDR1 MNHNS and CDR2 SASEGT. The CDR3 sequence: CASSPGGGYSYNEQFF.

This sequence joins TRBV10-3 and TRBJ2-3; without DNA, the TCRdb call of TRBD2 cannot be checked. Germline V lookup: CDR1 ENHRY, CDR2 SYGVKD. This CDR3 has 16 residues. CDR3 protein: CAISDTSGRTTDTQYF.

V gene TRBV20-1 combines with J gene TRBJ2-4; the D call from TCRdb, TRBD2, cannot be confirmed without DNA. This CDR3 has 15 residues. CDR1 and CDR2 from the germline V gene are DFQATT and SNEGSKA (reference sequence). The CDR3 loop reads CSVSVDGIGRNIQYF.